This TCR beta chain was recovered during a study of blood T cell repertoires in COVID-19. The wider study: Sites in the United States, Italy and Spain provided acute and convalescent COVID-19 samples. The analysed material was cDNA or gDNA that came from T cells, B-cell-depleted T cells, or PBMCs.

The protocol was immunoSEQ multiplex PCR, while the TCRdb copy is restricted to in-frame clones and leaves out a portion. The table lists roughly 250,000 clones, more than 70% of them singletons. Trimming pared 5 bases from V and 4 bases from J, leaving 12 bases between. Germline V CDR1 and CDR2: SGHDT, YYEEEE. The length of the CDR3 is 13 residues. Sequencing was performed on peripheral blood. This clonotype was sampled from a woman aged 40-49 years who had recovered from COVID-19. The V gene is TRBV5-6, the J gene TRBJ2-5; D possibly corresponds to TRBD2 (5 bases). The CDR3 DNA is TGTGCCAGCAGAGCTAGCCCTGGAGAGACCCAGTACTTC. Translation gives CASRASPGETQYF. The full variable domain, rest sourced from reference TRBV5-6 and TRBJ2-5, is DAGVTQSPTHLIKTRGQQVTLRCSPKSGHDTVSWYQQALGQGPQFIFQYYEEEERQRGNFPDRFSGHQFPNYSSELNVNALLLGDSALYLCASRASPGETQYFGPGTRLLVL.